This is a list of T cell receptor beta chains from one sample in a study of PD-L1 blockade in urothelial cancer. Generated by immunoSEQ multiplex PCR, the TCRdb table keeps only in-frame clones and is missing some. Of about 91,000 clones in the sample, over 80% were seen once. The input for sequencing was PBMCs, taken around atezolizumab (anti-PD-L1) treatment. The receptor source for this set is a man between 65 and 85 years old with urothelial cancer. Each CDR3 is given with its conserved first and last residue. Fields, in order: CDR3 protein, CDR3 DNA, V gene, J gene, D gene, clone size. A D gene is named only where the DNA matches it firmly. Clone size is stated in some rows and not others, as once, few, many or a class when expanded.

cdr3_aa: CASSLGRTSETQYF
cdr3_nt: TGCGCCAGCAGCTTGGGTCGGACTTCTGAGACCCAGTACTTC
v_call: TRBV5-1
j_call: TRBJ2-5
d_call: .
clone_size: .

cdr3_aa: CASSPGLNNQPQHF
cdr3_nt: TGTGCCAGCAGTCCCGGACTCAACAATCAGCCCCAGCATTTT
v_call: TRBV6-5
j_call: TRBJ1-5
d_call: .
clone_size: .

cdr3_aa: CASSYEALRAFF
cdr3_nt: TGTGCCAGCAGTTACGAGGCACTGAGGGCTTTCTTT
v_call: TRBV6-6
j_call: TRBJ1-1
d_call: .
clone_size: .

cdr3_aa: CASSPGGRYGYTF
cdr3_nt: TGTGCCAGCAGTCCAGGGGGCCGTTATGGCTACACCTTC
v_call: TRBV6-6
j_call: TRBJ1-2
d_call: TRBD1
clone_size: .

cdr3_aa: CASSVHRDSTIYF
cdr3_nt: TGTGCCAGTAGTGTCCACAGGGATAGCACCATATATTTT
v_call: TRBV19
j_call: TRBJ1-3
d_call: .
clone_size: .

cdr3_aa: CASSSLGAGKTGELFF
cdr3_nt: TGTGCCAGCAGTTCCCTGGGGGCAGGGAAGACCGGGGAGCTGTTTTTT
v_call: TRBV27
j_call: TRBJ2-2
d_call: .
clone_size: .

cdr3_aa: CASSESPGGTNEKLFF
cdr3_nt: TGTGCCAGCAGTGAATCCCCCGGGGGTACTAATGAAAAACTGTTTTTT
v_call: TRBV25-1
j_call: TRBJ1-4
d_call: .
clone_size: .

cdr3_aa: CASSSDAGNPAFF
cdr3_nt: TGTGCCAGCAGTTCCGACGCCGGGAATCCAGCTTTCTTT
v_call: TRBV11-3
j_call: TRBJ1-1
d_call: .
clone_size: .

cdr3_aa: CASSLDLDNEQFF
cdr3_nt: TGTGCCAGCAGCTTAGATCTCGACAATGAGCAGTTCTTC
v_call: TRBV7-8
j_call: TRBJ2-1
d_call: .
clone_size: .

cdr3_aa: CASSLATGGSPLHF
cdr3_nt: TGTGCCAGCAGCTTGGCAACAGGGGGGTCACCCCTCCACTTT
v_call: TRBV5-4
j_call: TRBJ1-6
d_call: TRBD1
clone_size: .

cdr3_aa: CASSYPATILETQYF
cdr3_nt: TGTGCCAGCAGTTACCCCGCTACCATCCTAGAGACCCAGTACTTC
v_call: TRBV6-6
j_call: TRBJ2-5
d_call: .
clone_size: .

cdr3_aa: CASSSRTGEDSPLHF
cdr3_nt: TGCGCCAGCAGCTCACGGACAGGGGAGGATTCACCCCTCCACTTT
v_call: TRBV5-1
j_call: TRBJ1-6
d_call: TRBD1
clone_size: .

cdr3_aa: CASSLAGQTPIYEQYF
cdr3_nt: TGTGCCAGCAGCTTAGCGGGACAGACACCGATCTACGAGCAGTACTTC
v_call: TRBV7-2
j_call: TRBJ2-7
d_call: TRBD1
clone_size: .

cdr3_aa: CASSTSISTIYGYTF
cdr3_nt: TGTGCCAGTAGTACGTCAATATCGACTATCTATGGCTACACCTTC
v_call: TRBV19
j_call: TRBJ1-2
d_call: .
clone_size: .

cdr3_aa: CASSLGRGGPNYGYTF
cdr3_nt: TGTGCCAGCAGCTTAGGGAGGGGGGGGCCTAACTATGGCTACACCTTC
v_call: TRBV7-2
j_call: TRBJ1-2
d_call: .
clone_size: few

cdr3_aa: CRGLQGAEAFF
cdr3_nt: TGCAGAGGCCTACAGGGGGCTGAAGCTTTCTTT
v_call: TRBV20-1
j_call: TRBJ1-1
d_call: TRBD1
clone_size: .

cdr3_aa: CASSDFGSGETQYF
cdr3_nt: TGTGCCAGCAGTGACTTCGGGAGTGGAGAGACCCAGTACTTC
v_call: TRBV6-1
j_call: TRBJ2-5
d_call: .
clone_size: few